This T cell receptor (beta chain) was observed in a study of cytomegalovirus exposure and HLA in healthy donors. Researchers ran the PCR with 60 Vbeta and 13 Jbeta primers. Profiling relied on immunoSEQ multiplex PCR, and the TCRdb table lists in-frame clones only, not all of them. The sample has some 130,000 clones; 75% to 85% are singletons. The CDR3 loop spans 18 amino acids. The clonotype originates from a male donor in good health and CMV-seropositive. Source material: PBMCs. V gene TRBV21-1 combines with J gene TRBJ2-3; the table's D call, TRBD2, has no DNA check behind it. TRBV21-1 is annotated as a pseudogene. The CDR3 DNA reads as TGTGCCAGCACCCGCGAGGTTAGCGGACAATCTAGCACAGATACGCAGTATTTT. Its protein is CASTREVSGQSSTDTQYF.